This T cell receptor beta chain was sequenced in a study of blood T cell repertoires in COVID-19. Study overall: COVID-19 samples, acute and convalescent, were from the United States, Italy and Spain. PBMCs, B-cell-depleted T cells, or T cells provided the cDNA or gDNA that made up the material.

The CDR3 runs 16 residues. Germline-derived CDR1 and CDR2 are SGDLS and YYNGEE. V dropped 1 base and J dropped 4; count of bases not matched to a gene: 3. In the authors' methods: Amplification from reference gene primers served as the basis for estimated nucleated cell counts. Assay: immunoSEQ multiplex PCR; the TCRdb copy retains only in-frame clones and omits some. Clonal size and the V and J genes are those of that table, whereas D and trimming came from the DNA. Of about 220,000 clones in the sample, approximately 80% are singletons; the top ten hold 9.5% to 15%. The V call is TRBV9, the J call TRBJ2-3, with TRBD2 matching 13 bases. This TCR came from a human donor in a cohort sampled during active COVID-19. The source material was peripheral blood. The DNA of the CDR3 is TGTGCCAGCAGCGTACTTGGACTAGCGGGAGCAGATACGCAGTATTTT. Protein product: CASSVLGLAGADTQYF.